The 24 T cell receptor beta chains in this list originate from one sample, sequenced in a study of cytomegalovirus exposure and HLA in healthy donors. The PCR was carried out with 60 Vbeta primers and 13 Jbeta primers. Profiled with immunoSEQ multiplex PCR; TCRdb holds only in-frame clones, not every one. Here the sample spans more than 90,000 clones, around 75% being singletons. Sequencing input: PBMCs. Receptor source: a woman between 25 and 40 years old in good health and CMV-seronegative.

The rearrangement uses TRBV18 and TRBJ1-4; D is unclear. The CDR3 is 15 amino acids. Trimming removed 3 bases from V and 0 bases from J, with 8 bases in between. Per the germline V gene, CDR1 is KGHSH and CDR2 is LQKENI. This chain's CDR3 is CASSPSGATNEKLFF. The DNA of the CDR3 is TGTGCCAGCTCACCTAGCGGTGCAACTAATGAAAAACTGTTTTTT.

V and J are TRBV4-2 and TRBJ2-3; no clear D gene. Deletions cut 6 bases from V and 2 bases from J, with 12 bases between. Looked up from germline, CDR1 is LGHNA and CDR2 is YNFKEQ. The CDR3 covers 14 residues. The DNA for the CDR3 is TGTGCCAGCAGGTCTCAGACAAACACAGATACGCAGTATTTT. Translation: CASRSQTNTDTQYF.

This CDR3 is CASSSRLNTEAFF. The CDR3, as DNA: TGTGCCAGCAGCTCCCGGTTGAACACTGAAGCTTTCTTT. This sequence joins TRBV7-9 and TRBJ1-1; D ambiguous. Trimming stripped 4 bases from V and 0 bases from J, with 6 bases between. The CDR3 contains 13 residues. CDR1 is SEHNR and CDR2 is FQNEAQ in the germline V gene (reference sequence). Supplemented by reference TRBV7-9 and TRBJ1-1, the full variable domain reads DTGVSQNPRHKITKRGQNVTFRCDPISEHNRLYWYRQTLGQGPEFLTYFQNEAQLEKSRLLSDRFSAERPKGSFSTLEIQRTEQGDSAMYLCASSSRLNTEAFFGQGTRLTVV.

V is TRBV7-2 and J is TRBJ1-2; possibly TRBD1 for D (6 bases). From germline, CDR1 is SGHTA and CDR2 FQGNSA. The CDR3 runs to 12 residues. Trimming pared 7 bases from V and 8 bases from J, leaving 14 bases between. The CDR3 DNA reads as TGTGCCAGCAACATAGAGACAGGAGGCTACACCTTC. Residues: CASNIETGGYTF.

The chain recombines TRBV7-2 with TRBJ2-7, with TRBD2 as a possible D gene (6 bases). CDR3 length: 16 amino acids. With 4 bases removed from V and 5 bases from J, the gap between germline ends came to 21 bases. Germline-derived CDR1 and CDR2 are SGHTA and FQGNSA. The CDR3 nucleotides read TGTGCCAGCAGCTGGGGAACTAGCCGGGAGTTCGACGAGCAGTACTTC. This gives the protein CASSWGTSREFDEQYF.

CDR3 DNA: TGTGCCAGCAGCCCAACCGGGGGAATGGAGACCCAGTACTTC. Translating it yields CASSPTGGMETQYF. This sequence joins TRBV14 and TRBJ2-5, with D maybe TRBD2 (6 bases). The V gene lost 4 bases and the J gene lost 5 bases, with 14 bases spanning the gap. The CDR3 covers 14 residues. Per the germline V gene, CDR1 is SGHDN and CDR2 is FVKESK.

In the case of this clone: This may be a read error: a much more frequent sequence differs by one nucleotide. The chain joins TRBV7-9 to TRBJ1-1; D may be TRBD1 (5 bases). Germline V gene lookup returns CDR1 SEHNR and CDR2 FQNEAQ (reference sequence). CDR3 length: 13 residues. V was cut by 4 bases and J by 1 base, with 7 bases left in between. CDR3 sequence (DNA): TGTGCCAGCAGCTCCGACAGGAACACTGAAGCTTTCTTT. The encoded protein is CASSSDRNTEAFF.

The CDR3 protein is CASSSGQGNYGYTF. CDR3 DNA: TGTGCCAGCAGTTCCGGGCAGGGGAACTATGGCTACACCTTC. The gene calls are TRBV6-4 and TRBJ1-2; weak D call: TRBD1 (6 bases). Germline V gene data show CDR1 as MRHNA and CDR2 as SNTAGT. The CDR3 contains 14 residues. V lost 5 bases, J lost 2 bases, and 12 bases lay in between.

CDR3 coding DNA: TGTGCCAGCAGCTTGTTCGGGAACACTGAAGCTTTCTTT. As protein: CASSLFGNTEAFF. This rearrangement joins TRBV7-9 to TRBJ1-1, with D unclear. The CDR3 has 13 residues. The V end was cut by 3 bases, the J end by 1 base, with 6 bases between. The germline CDR1 and CDR2 sequences are SEHNR and FQNEAQ (reference sequence).

This clone showed up just once. V and J are TRBV6-5 and TRBJ1-2; the D gene is possibly TRBD1 (5 bases). This CDR3 is 15 amino acids long. Trimming left V 2 bases short and J 8 bases short, with 18 bases between. CDR1 is MNHEY, CDR2 SVGAGI, per germline. The DNA of the CDR3 is TGTGCCAGCAGTTACGCAGGGAGGAGAGCGGAAGGCTACACCTTC. It yields the protein CASSYAGRRAEGYTF.

The chain has TRBV11-3 and TRBJ1-1; 7 bases agree with TRBD1. Germline loops: CDR1 SGHNT, CDR2 YENEEA. The CDR3 runs 15 residues. Trimming cost V 2 bases and J 5 bases; bases outside gene matches: 8. This CDR3 is CASSLSPGQLTEAFF. CDR3 sequence (DNA): TGTGCCAGCAGCTTAAGCCCGGGACAGCTTACTGAAGCTTTCTTT. Full variable domain (missing parts from reference TRBV11-3 and TRBJ1-1): EAGVVQSPRYKIIEKKQPVAFWCNPISGHNTLYWYLQNLGQGPELLIRYENEEAVDDSQLPKDRFSAERLKGVDSTLKIQPAELGDSAVYLCASSLSPGQLTEAFFGQGTRLTVV.

The chain recombines TRBV7-9 with TRBJ1-2; D not resolved. The CDR3 has 15 amino acids. The V end was cut by 2 bases, the J end by 4 bases, with 14 bases between. Germline V gives CDR1 SEHNR, CDR2 FQNEAQ (reference sequence). The CDR3 DNA sequence: TGTGCCAGCAGCTTACCCGGTTCTACGCCCTATGGCTACACCTTC. Protein: CASSLPGSTPYGYTF.

V is TRBV7-8 and J is TRBJ2-3; no firm D call. The V end was cut by 5 bases, the J end by 0 bases, with 9 bases between. This CDR3 comprises 14 residues. Germline V gene sequence: CDR1 SGHVS, CDR2 FQNEAQ. CDR3 loop: CASSPTVSTDTQYF. In nucleotides, the CDR3 is TGTGCCAGCAGCCCTACCGTCAGCACAGATACGCAGTATTTT.

The rearrangement joins TRBV5-1 to TRBJ2-3; TRBD2 matches at 9 bases. Germline CDR1 and CDR2: SGHRS and YFSETQ. The CDR3 consists of 15 residues. The V segment lost 3 bases and the J segment 3 bases; nucleotides outside the gene matches: 5. The CDR3 sequence: CASSSAGGITDTQYF. The CDR3 DNA reads as TGCGCCAGCAGCTCAGCGGGAGGTATTACAGATACGCAGTATTTT.

The sample holds a few counts of this clone. The chain combines TRBV29-1 with TRBJ1-2; possibly TRBD1 for D (6 bases). The germline V gene has CDR1 SQVTM and CDR2 ANQGSEA. The V end lost 4 bases, the J end lost 1 base, and 7 bases lay between the germline ends. This CDR3 contains 12 residues. The CDR3 is CSVVDSNYGYTF. CDR3 DNA sequence: TGCAGCGTTGTGGACAGTAACTATGGCTACACCTTC. Filled out from reference TRBV29-1 and TRBJ1-2, the complete variable domain reads SAVISQKPSRDICQRGTSLTIQCQVDSQVTMMFWYRQQPGQSLTLIATANQGSEATYESGFVIDKFPISRPNLTFSTLTVSNMSPEDSSIYLCSVVDSNYGYTFGSGTRLTVV.

The chain joins TRBV7-6 to TRBJ2-3, with 9 bases identical to TRBD2. The V gene end was trimmed by 1 base and the J gene end by 6 bases; junction bases not matched to a gene: 8. The CDR3 length is 16 residues. CDR1 and CDR2 (germline): SGHVS, FNYEAQ. CDR3 loop: CASSLEGGLAADTQYF. In nucleotides, the CDR3 is TGTGCCAGCAGCTTAGAGGGGGGACTAGCTGCCGATACGCAGTATTTT. The full variable domain, in which reference TRBV7-6 and TRBJ2-3 provide the parts outside the CDR3, is GAGVSQSPRYKVTKRGQDVALRCDPISGHVSLYWYRQALGQGPEFLTYFNYEAQQDKSGLPNDRFSAERPEGSISTLTIQRTEQRDSAMYRCASSLEGGLAADTQYFGPGTRLTVL.

The chain is built from TRBV5-1 and TRBJ1-2; D unresolved. This CDR3 has 12 residues. CDR1 is SGHRS, CDR2 YFSETQ, per germline. Trimming shortened V by 4 bases and J by 5 bases, and 9 bases separated the two germline ends. CDR3 DNA sequence: TGCGCCAGCAGCGCGAACAGTTATGGCTACACCTTC. Translated, it gives CASSANSYGYTF. The full variable domain, rest sourced from reference TRBV5-1 and TRBJ1-2, is KAGVTQTPRYLIKTRGQQVTLSCSPISGHRSVSWYQQTPGQGLQFLFEYFSETQRNKGNFPGRFSGRQFSNSRSEMNVSTLELGDSALYLCASSANSYGYTFGSGTRLTVV.

The gene calls are TRBV5-1 and TRBJ2-5; TRBD2 is a possible D gene (6 bases). The germline CDR1 and CDR2 sequences are SGHRS and YFSETQ. Trimming removed 3 bases at V and 4 bases at J, with 19 bases between. This CDR3 spans 16 amino acids. CDR3 protein: CASSSRTGGIGETQYF. Written as DNA, the CDR3 is TGCGCCAGCAGCTCGCGGACCGGGGGTATTGGAGAGACCCAGTACTTC.

The chain has TRBV20-1 and TRBJ2-6; TRBD2 aligns across 8 bases. Germline CDR1 DFQATT, CDR2 SNEGSKA (reference sequence). This CDR3 contains 11 residues. Trimming removed 5 bases from V and 10 bases from J; junction bases left unmatched: 1. The CDR3 sequence: CSAGGGNVLTF. The DNA of the CDR3 is TGCAGTGCTGGCGGGGGGAACGTCCTGACTTTC.

The rearrangement links TRBV25-1 to TRBJ1-2, with 7 bases matching TRBD1. CDR3 length: 17 amino acids. The junction had 20 bases not matched to a gene; V was cut back by 5 bases and J by 8 bases. The germline gives CDR1 MGHDK, CDR2 SYGVNS. DNA for the CDR3: TGTGCCAGCAGTCCCCCCCGAGGGTTGGCAGGGGGAACGGGCTACACCTTC. Amino acid sequence: CASSPPRGLAGGTGYTF.

V usage is TRBV27 and J usage is TRBJ2-1; 11 bases fit TRBD2. Germline values: CDR1 MNHEY, CDR2 SMNVEV (reference sequence). V shed 6 bases, J shed 6 bases, and the junction held 4 bases outside the gene matches. CDR3 length: 14 residues. This CDR3 is CASRGTSGTNEQFF. Here the CDR3 DNA reads TGTGCCAGCAGGGGGACTAGCGGAACCAATGAGCAGTTCTTC.

The chain recombines TRBV30 with TRBJ1-1; 8 positions match TRBD1. The ends lost 8 bases at V and 1 base at J; junction bases unmatched: 6. Germline V gives CDR1 GTSNPN, CDR2 SVGIG (reference sequence). The CDR3 consists of 13 residues. The CDR3 loop reads CALNRGGNTEAFF. CDR3 coding DNA: TGTGCCCTCAACAGGGGGGGGAACACTGAAGCTTTCTTT.

The chain combines TRBV28 with TRBJ2-2; no reliable D call. V gave up 3 bases and J gave up 0 bases, with 5 bases separating them. Germline V gene data show CDR1 as MDHEN and CDR2 as SYDVKM. This CDR3 has 14 amino acids. The CDR3 DNA reads TGTGCCAGCAGTTTCGAGCCGAACACCGGGGAGCTGTTTTTT. It yields the protein CASSFEPNTGELFF.

The chain carries TRBV7-8 and TRBJ1-5; D may be TRBD1 (5 bases). Deletions cut 1 base from V and 7 bases from J, with 17 bases between. Germline-derived CDR1 and CDR2 are SGHVS and FQNEAQ. The CDR3 has 16 amino acids. The CDR3 DNA reads as TGTGCCAGCAGCTTAGAGGGCTCAGGGTTTCGCCAGCCCCAGCATTTT. Translated, it gives CASSLEGSGFRQPQHF.